This T cell receptor (beta chain) was obtained from a study of T cell responses to AZD1222 COVID-19 vaccine. Study-wide findings and caveats: Vaccine-associated CD4 TCRs spanned spike, dominant at 160-218 and 743-854. Repertoire collection took place solely once the T cell response had peaked.

In regard to this clone: Its target is not known.

After removal of 1 base from V and 7 bases from J, the junction contained 6 bases not matched to a gene. This CDR3 has 14 residues. The germline gives CDR1 SGHDT, CDR2 YYEEEE. Profiling relied on immunoSEQ multiplex PCR, and the TCRdb table lists in-frame clones only, not all of them. Among some 120,000 clones listed, 80% to 95% were seen once. The clonotype comes from an adult who received the MenACWY meningococcal vaccine as a control. The chain recombines TRBV5-6 with TRBJ1-1, with 8 bases identical to TRBD1. The material sequenced was peripheral blood, taken 28 days after the second dose of the MenACWY control vaccine. The CDR3 sequence: CASSLRTGIGEAFF. The CDR3 DNA follows: TGTGCCAGCAGCTTGAGGACAGGGATTGGTGAAGCTTTCTTT.